The 22 T cell receptor beta chains presented below share a single source sample, sequenced in a study of T cells in pancreatic ductal adenocarcinoma. Some clones are missing from TCRdb's copy, which holds only in-frame ones; the method was immunoSEQ multiplex PCR. The profile covers 85,000 to 120,000 clones, with over 90% appearing a single time and roughly 3.1% taken by the ten largest. Selected pancreatic ductal adenocarcinoma patients had undergone surgery without neoadjuvant therapy. The material sequenced was PBMCs. The receptors originated from a human donor with pancreatic ductal adenocarcinoma.

The chain recombines TRBV28 with TRBJ2-7; TRBD1 matches 10 bases. The germline V gene encodes CDR1 MDHEN and CDR2 SYDVKM. V trimming: 5 bases; J trimming: 5 bases; junction bases outside the gene matches: 9. This CDR3 spans 15 amino acids. This CDR3 is CASSTPGQGRDEQYF. In DNA form, the CDR3 reads TGTGCCAGCAGTACCCCGGGACAGGGGAGGGACGAGCAGTACTTC.

The genes are TRBV18 and TRBJ1-4; TRBD1 might be the D (6 bases). Between the trimmed V and J ends, which lost 6 bases and 0 bases, there was a span of 14 bases. From germline, CDR1 is KGHSH and CDR2 LQKENI. The CDR3 loop spans 16 amino acids. The CDR3, as DNA: TGTGCCAGCTCTACCTCCGGGACAACAACTAATGAAAAACTGTTTTTT. Amino acid sequence: CASSTSGTTTNEKLFF. The whole variable domain, filled in from reference TRBV18 and TRBJ1-4, reads NAGVMQNPRHLVRRRGQEARLRCSPMKGHSHVYWYRQLPEEGLKFMVYLQKENIIDESGMPKERFSAEFPKEGPSILRIQQVVRGDSAAYFCASSTSGTTTNEKLFFGSGTQLSVL.

The chain joins TRBV5-8 to TRBJ2-3; weak D call: TRBD1 (5 bases). The CDR3 loop spans 15 amino acids. Germline CDR1 SGHTS, CDR2 YDEGEE. Trimming took 0 bases from V and 1 from J, leaving 9 bases between them. CDR3 nucleotide sequence: TGTGCCAGCAGCTTGGAGGGGTGGGGCACAGATACGCAGTATTTT. Its translation: CASSLEGWGTDTQYF.

The J gene is TRBJ2-7, the V gene TRBV6-1; TRBD2 matches 10 bases. Per the germline V gene, CDR1 is MNHNS and CDR2 is SASEGT. Unmatched junction bases numbered 8, after V lost 6 bases and J lost 6 bases. The CDR3 runs to 14 residues. Here the CDR3 DNA reads TGTGCCAGCAGATCTAGCGGGAGTGGGGGCGAGCAGTACTTC. Its translation: CASRSSGSGGEQYF.

This chain uses TRBV30 with TRBJ2-1, with 8 bases matching TRBD1. The CDR3 covers 11 residues. CDR1 and CDR2 (germline): GTSNPN, SVGIG (reference sequence). Germline trimming cut 3 bases from V and 16 bases from J; bases unmatched to any gene: 8. The CDR3 region has the DNA TGTGCCTGGAGCCTGACAGGGGATTTATTCTTC. This codes for CAWSLTGDLFF.

The gene calls are TRBV2 and TRBJ2-3; possibly TRBD2 for D (7 bases). V lost 5 bases to trimming and J lost 6 bases, with 18 bases between them. The CDR3 runs to 15 residues. The germline CDR1 and CDR2 sequences are SNHLY and FYNNEI. CDR3 region: CASSPRGAQGDTQYF. CDR3 nucleotides: TGTGCCAGCAGTCCCCGGGGGGCTCAGGGGGATACGCAGTATTTT.

J is TRBJ2-7 and V is TRBV11-2, with TRBD1 matching 7 bases. Germline loops: CDR1 SGHAT, CDR2 FQNNGV. This CDR3 contains 14 residues. V lost 6 bases, J lost 0 bases, and 5 bases stayed unmatched. The CDR3 here is CASRPGQTSYEQYF. In nucleotides, the CDR3 is TGTGCCAGCAGACCGGGACAGACCTCCTACGAGCAGTACTTC.

The rearrangement links TRBV29-1 to TRBJ2-3, with TRBD1 matching over 10 bases. The CDR3 length is 13 residues. The V gene's germline CDR1 is SQVTM and CDR2 ANQGSEA. Losses at the gene ends were 7 bases for V and 0 bases for J; bases not matched to a gene: 1. The CDR3 coding sequence is TGCAGCGCGGGACAGGGGAGCACAGATACGCAGTATTTT. This gives the protein CSAGQGSTDTQYF.

The V and J genes are TRBV7-2 and TRBJ1-2, with a possible D match to TRBD1 (6 bases). Trimming left V 4 bases short and J 7 bases short, with 16 bases between. CDR3 length: 14 amino acids. Per germline, CDR1 SGHTA and CDR2 FQGNSA. The CDR3 reads CASSSLRGAAGYTF. CDR3 in DNA: TGTGCCAGCAGCTCTCTCAGGGGAGCGGCTGGCTACACCTTC.

The chain uses TRBV7-3 and TRBJ2-7, with TRBD2 identical over 10 bases. The trim removed 6 bases at V and 4 bases at J, leaving 9 bases unmatched. Germline V gene sequence: CDR1 SGHTA, CDR2 FQGTGA. The CDR3 totals 15 residues. In DNA, the CDR3 is TGTGCCAGCAGTTACCTAGCGGGAGTGTCATACGAGCAGTACTTC. The encoded protein is CASSYLAGVSYEQYF. Based on the CDR3 plus reference TRBV7-3 and TRBJ2-7, the full variable domain is GAGVSQTPSNKVTEKGKYVELRCDPISGHTALYWYRQSLGQGPEFLIYFQGTGAADDSGLPNDRFFAVRPEGSVSTLKIQRTERGDSAVYLCASSYLAGVSYEQYFGPGTRLTVT.

The chain carries TRBV18 and TRBJ2-7; 7 bases agree with TRBD1. J lost 6 bases, V lost 1 base, and 6 bases had no gene match. Germline assignment: CDR1 KGHSH and CDR2 LQKENI. CDR3 length equals 14 residues. CDR3 sequence (DNA): TGTGCCAGCTCACCACTGGACAGGAACAGCGAGCAGTACTTC. Amino acids: CASSPLDRNSEQYF. Full variable domain (missing parts from reference TRBV18 and TRBJ2-7): NAGVMQNPRHLVRRRGQEARLRCSPMKGHSHVYWYRQLPEEGLKFMVYLQKENIIDESGMPKERFSAEFPKEGPSILRIQQVVRGDSAAYFCASSPLDRNSEQYFGPGTRLTVT.

The chain combines TRBV19 with TRBJ1-4, with a tentative D call TRBD1 (5 bases). Trimming stripped 1 base from V and 5 bases from J, with 5 bases between. The CDR3 covers 13 residues. CDR1 and CDR2 (germline): LNHDA, SQIVND (reference sequence). The CDR3 spells CASSIGQNEKLFF. The CDR3 region has the DNA TGTGCCAGTAGTATAGGACAGAATGAAAAACTGTTTTTT.

This clone was detected once. V is TRBV7-2 and J is TRBJ1-1, with D possibly TRBD1 on 5 matching bases. The V gene's germline CDR1 is SGHTA and CDR2 FQGNSA. The CDR3 contains 15 residues. The germline V and J ends were trimmed by 5 bases and 1 base, with 14 bases remaining between them. The CDR3 loop is CASSLDGGTNTEAFF. The CDR3 DNA follows: TGTGCCAGCAGCCTAGACGGGGGGACGAACACTGAAGCTTTCTTT.

This chain connects TRBV7-2 to TRBJ2-7; TRBD2 is a possible D gene (5 bases). Trimming left V 0 bases short and J 13 bases short, with 16 bases between. Germline CDR1 SGHTA, CDR2 FQGNSA. The CDR3 contains 13 residues. In DNA, the CDR3 is TGTGCCAGCAGCTTAGCGGAAGGGCTAGCCCAATACTTC. It translates to CASSLAEGLAQYF.

The rearrangement joins TRBV2 to TRBJ2-1; 11 positions agree with TRBD2. The CDR3 extends over 14 amino acids. Germline CDR1 and CDR2: SNHLY and FYNNEI. V lost 11 bases and J lost 2; bases outside the gene matches: 5. In DNA form, the CDR3 reads TGTGCCTTAGCGGGAGGGTCCCCCTACAATGAGCAGTTCTTC. It codes for CALAGGSPYNEQFF.

The chain uses TRBV7-8 and TRBJ2-2, with 7 bases fitting TRBD2. The CDR3 runs 17 residues. V lost 8 bases, J lost 1 base, and 13 bases stayed unmatched. CDR1 and CDR2 from the germline V gene are SGHVS and FQNEAQ. The CDR3 bases are TGTGCCAGCGGCCCGATCGGAGCGGGACTGAACACCGGGGAGCTGTTTTTT. This codes for CASGPIGAGLNTGELFF.

This chain connects TRBV7-9 to TRBJ2-3; D unclear. CDR1 is SEHNR, CDR2 FQNEAQ, per germline (reference sequence). V lost 0 bases to trimming and J lost 5 bases, with 6 bases between them. The CDR3 has 13 amino acids. CDR3 in amino acids: CASSLAQVDTQYF. The CDR3 nucleotides are TGTGCCAGCAGCTTAGCGCAGGTAGATACGCAGTATTTT. The entire variable domain, with the rest obtained from reference TRBV7-9 and TRBJ2-3, is as follows: DTGVSQNPRHKITKRGQNVTFRCDPISEHNRLYWYRQTLGQGPEFLTYFQNEAQLEKSRLLSDRFSAERPKGSFSTLEIQRTEQGDSAMYLCASSLAQVDTQYFGPGTRLTVL.

This chain connects TRBV18 to TRBJ2-1; maybe TRBD1 (6 bases). This CDR3 region has 13 residues. Trimming removed 3 bases from V and 4 bases from J, with 7 bases in between. Per the germline V gene, CDR1 is KGHSH and CDR2 is LQKENI. The CDR3 region is CASSPGQYNEQFF. In nucleotides, the CDR3 is TGTGCCAGCTCACCCGGACAGTACAATGAGCAGTTCTTC.

This clone was picked up a small number of times. This chain connects TRBV19 to TRBJ2-7; D might be TRBD2 (5 bases). The V gene lost 4 bases and the J gene lost 4 bases, with 23 bases spanning the gap. The CDR3 has 17 amino acids. Germline V gene data show CDR1 as LNHDA and CDR2 as SQIVND (reference sequence). CDR3 DNA: TGTGCCAGTAGTACCGAGGGTATTTCCGATCCTCTATACGAGCAGTACTTC. Translation: CASSTEGISDPLYEQYF.

In its sample, this clone was seen once. V is TRBV11-3 and J is TRBJ2-5; D is ambiguous. CDR1 and CDR2 from the germline V gene are SGHNT and YENEEA. The ends were cut back, 5 bases at V and 3 bases at J, with 10 bases in the middle. This CDR3 spans 13 amino acids. The CDR3 nucleotides are TGTGCCAGCAGCCCCAGCGAGGAAGAGACCCAGTACTTC. Translation: CASSPSEEETQYF.

V gene TRBV19 combines with J gene TRBJ2-6; D is unresolved. The CDR3 consists of 15 residues. Trimming removed 6 bases from V and 0 bases from J, with 9 bases in between. Germline CDR1 LNHDA, CDR2 SQIVND (reference sequence). The DNA of the CDR3 is TGTGCCAGTAGGATACTGAGCTCTGGGGCCAACGTCCTGACTTTC. It specifies CASRILSSGANVLTF.

V and J are TRBV2 and TRBJ2-1, with 7 bases identical to TRBD2. With V trimmed by 6 bases and J by 9 bases, 17 bases remained unmatched. The CDR3 consists of 16 residues. Germline CDR1 is SNHLY and CDR2 is FYNNEI. CDR3 loop: CASRPVRAETGGEQFF. CDR3 in DNA: TGTGCCAGCAGGCCTGTGCGGGCCGAGACGGGAGGTGAGCAGTTCTTC.